A selection of T cell receptor beta chains follows, all from one sample in a study of CD8+ T cells in alopecia areata. The method was immunoSEQ multiplex PCR; TCRdb's version includes in-frame clones alone and lacks a portion of them. This sample has approximately 120,000 clones; roughly 55% occur once, and the top ten carry 4.5% to 6%. The sequences come from CD4+ T cells sorted from blood, collected at week 4, from a patient treated with tofacitinib. These receptors originate from a human donor with alopecia areata. Both conserved end residues are part of each CDR3. A D gene is named only where the DNA matches it firmly. Size tells how often a clone was seen (once, few, many) or the class of an expanded clone, and some rows leave it out.

clone_size,v_call,j_call,d_call,cdr3_aa,cdr3_nt
-,TRBV2,TRBJ2-1,-,CASSVYNEQFF,TGTGCCAGCAGTGTATACAATGAGCAGTTCTTC
once,TRBV30,TRBJ2-7,TRBD2,CAWSRLAGGSEQYF,TGTGCCTGGAGTCGTCTAGCGGGAGGTTCCGAGCAGTACTTC
-,TRBV28,TRBJ2-5,TRBD1,CAIRQGAMETQYF,TGTGCCATCCGACAGGGGGCAATGGAGACCCAGTACTTC
-,TRBV29-1,TRBJ1-5,-,CSVLPGYNQPQHF,TGCAGCGTTTTACCTGGCTACAATCAGCCCCAGCATTTT
once,TRBV18,TRBJ2-1,-,CASSPRLALRSHNEQFF,TGTGCCAGCTCCCCCCGGCTAGCCCTGAGGAGCCACAATGAGCAGTTCTTC
many,TRBV5-1,TRBJ2-2,TRBD1,CASSLRQGTGELFF,TGCGCCAGCAGCTTGCGACAGGGAACCGGGGAGCTGTTTTTT
-,TRBV6-5,TRBJ1-2,-,CASSYTDRWGDGYTF,TGTGCCAGCAGTTACACTGACAGGTGGGGGGATGGCTACACCTTC
-,TRBV30,TRBJ1-1,TRBD1,CAGTTGVSTEAFF,TGTGCCGGGACGACAGGGGTGAGCACTGAAGCTTTCTTT
-,TRBV29-1,TRBJ2-2,-,CSVEDGAGLGVGELFF,TGCAGCGTTGAAGATGGGGCAGGGCTAGGTGTCGGGGAGCTGTTTTTT
-,TRBV27,TRBJ1-5,TRBD1,CASSLRTGQPQHF,TGTGCCAGCAGTTTAAGGACAGGGCAGCCCCAGCATTTT
-,TRBV29-1,TRBJ2-1,-,CSVDEGLEAYNEQFF,TGCAGCGTTGACGAGGGGCTAGAGGCCTACAATGAGCAGTTCTTC
-,TRBV7-9,TRBJ2-3,TRBD1,CASSPGTVSTDTQYF,TGTGCCAGCAGCCCCGGGACAGTTAGCACAGATACGCAGTATTTT
-,TRBV2,TRBJ2-4,-,CASSEQGNIQYF,TGTGCCAGCAGTGAACAGGGAAACATTCAGTACTTC
-,TRBV5-1,TRBJ2-7,-,CASSLDRYEQYF,TGCGCCAGCAGTTTGGACCGGTACGAGCAGTACTTC